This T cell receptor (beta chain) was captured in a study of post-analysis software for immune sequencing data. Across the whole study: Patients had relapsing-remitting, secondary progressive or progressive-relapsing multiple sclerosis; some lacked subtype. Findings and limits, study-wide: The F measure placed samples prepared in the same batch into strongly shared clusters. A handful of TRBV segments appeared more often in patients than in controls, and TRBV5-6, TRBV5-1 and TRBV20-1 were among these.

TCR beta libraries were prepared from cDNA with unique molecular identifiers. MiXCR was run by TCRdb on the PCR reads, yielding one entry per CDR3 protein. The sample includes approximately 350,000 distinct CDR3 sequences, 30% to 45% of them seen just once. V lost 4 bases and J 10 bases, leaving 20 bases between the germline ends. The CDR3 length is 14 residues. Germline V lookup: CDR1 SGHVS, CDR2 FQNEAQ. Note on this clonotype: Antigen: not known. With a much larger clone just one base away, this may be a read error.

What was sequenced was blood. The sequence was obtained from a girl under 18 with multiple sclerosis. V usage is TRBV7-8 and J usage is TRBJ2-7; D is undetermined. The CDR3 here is CASSSLGVQESQYF. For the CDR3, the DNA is TGTGCCAGCAGCTCCCTTGGGGTCCAAGAGTCCCAGTACTTC.